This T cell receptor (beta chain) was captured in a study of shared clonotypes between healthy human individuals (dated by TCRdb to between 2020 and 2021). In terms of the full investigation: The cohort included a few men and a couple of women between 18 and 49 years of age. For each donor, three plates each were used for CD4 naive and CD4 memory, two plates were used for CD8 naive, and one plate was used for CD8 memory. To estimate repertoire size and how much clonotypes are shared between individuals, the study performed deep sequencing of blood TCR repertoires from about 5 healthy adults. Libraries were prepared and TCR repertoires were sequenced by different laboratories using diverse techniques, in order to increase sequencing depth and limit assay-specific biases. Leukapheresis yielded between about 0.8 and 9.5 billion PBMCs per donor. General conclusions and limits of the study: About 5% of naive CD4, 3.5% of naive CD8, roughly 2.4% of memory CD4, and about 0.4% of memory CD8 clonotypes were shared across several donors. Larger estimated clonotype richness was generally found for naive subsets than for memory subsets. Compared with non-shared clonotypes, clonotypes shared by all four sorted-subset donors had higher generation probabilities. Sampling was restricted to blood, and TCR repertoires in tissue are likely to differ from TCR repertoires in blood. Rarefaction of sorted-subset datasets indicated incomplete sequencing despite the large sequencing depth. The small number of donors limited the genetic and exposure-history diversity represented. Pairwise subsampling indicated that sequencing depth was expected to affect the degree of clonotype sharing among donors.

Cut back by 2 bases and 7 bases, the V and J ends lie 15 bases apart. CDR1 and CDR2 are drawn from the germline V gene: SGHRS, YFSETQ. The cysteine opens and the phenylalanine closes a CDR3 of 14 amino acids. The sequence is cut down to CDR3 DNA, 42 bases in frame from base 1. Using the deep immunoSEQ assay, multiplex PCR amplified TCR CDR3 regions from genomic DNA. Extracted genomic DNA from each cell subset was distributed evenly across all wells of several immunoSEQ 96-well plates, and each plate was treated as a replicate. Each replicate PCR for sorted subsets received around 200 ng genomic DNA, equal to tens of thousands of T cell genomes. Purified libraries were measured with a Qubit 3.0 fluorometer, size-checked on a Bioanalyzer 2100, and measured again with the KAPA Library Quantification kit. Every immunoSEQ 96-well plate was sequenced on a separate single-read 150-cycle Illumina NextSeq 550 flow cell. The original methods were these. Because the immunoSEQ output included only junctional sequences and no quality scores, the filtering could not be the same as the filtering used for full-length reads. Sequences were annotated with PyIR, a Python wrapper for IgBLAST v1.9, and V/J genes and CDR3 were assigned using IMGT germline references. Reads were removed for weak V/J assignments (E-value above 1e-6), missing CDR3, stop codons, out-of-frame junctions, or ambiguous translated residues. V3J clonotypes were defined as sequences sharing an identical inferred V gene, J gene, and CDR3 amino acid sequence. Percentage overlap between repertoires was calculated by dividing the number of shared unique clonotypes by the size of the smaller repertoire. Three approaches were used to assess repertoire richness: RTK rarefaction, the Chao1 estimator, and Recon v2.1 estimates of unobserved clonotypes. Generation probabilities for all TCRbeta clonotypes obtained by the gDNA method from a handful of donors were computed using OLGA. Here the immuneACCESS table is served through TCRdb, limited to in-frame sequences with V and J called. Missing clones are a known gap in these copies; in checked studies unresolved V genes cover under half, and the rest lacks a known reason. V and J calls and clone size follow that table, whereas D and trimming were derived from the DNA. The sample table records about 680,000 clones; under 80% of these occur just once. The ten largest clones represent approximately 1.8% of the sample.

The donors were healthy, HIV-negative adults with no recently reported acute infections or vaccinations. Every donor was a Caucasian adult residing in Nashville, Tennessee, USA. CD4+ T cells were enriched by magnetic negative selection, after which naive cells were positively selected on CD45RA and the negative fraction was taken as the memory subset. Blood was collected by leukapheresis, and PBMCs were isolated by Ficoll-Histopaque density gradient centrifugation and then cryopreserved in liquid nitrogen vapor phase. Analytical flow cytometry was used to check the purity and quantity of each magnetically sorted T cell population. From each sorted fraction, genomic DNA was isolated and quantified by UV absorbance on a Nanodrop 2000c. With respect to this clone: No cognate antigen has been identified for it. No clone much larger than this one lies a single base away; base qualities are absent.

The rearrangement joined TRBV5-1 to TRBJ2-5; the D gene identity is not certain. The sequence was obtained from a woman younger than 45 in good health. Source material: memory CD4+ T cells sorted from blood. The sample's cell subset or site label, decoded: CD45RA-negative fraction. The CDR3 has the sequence CASSFGQEIGTQYF. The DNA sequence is TGCGCCAGCAGCTTTGGGCAGGAAATAGGGACCCAGTACTTC.